Following are 9 T cell receptor beta chains from one sample sequenced in a study of cytomegalovirus exposure and HLA in healthy donors. It was with 60 Vbeta and 13 Jbeta primers that the PCR ran. Assay used: immunoSEQ multiplex PCR; TCRdb lists only in-frame clones, some missing. Of some 76,000 clones detected, less than 85% appear once; the ten largest clones hold about 2.4%. The sample taken for sequencing was PBMCs. All receptors derive from a woman aged 45-60 years in good health and CMV-seronegative.

The chain carries TRBV5-4 and TRBJ2-7; 10 positions match TRBD2. This CDR3 region has 15 residues. Germline CDR1 and CDR2: SGHNT and YYREEE (reference sequence). V lost 7 bases and J lost 7; bases outside the gene matches: 14. CDR3 sequence reads: CASGDKREGLREQYF. CDR3 coding DNA: TGTGCCAGCGGCGACAAGCGGGAGGGCCTTAGGGAGCAGTACTTC.

The genes are TRBV6-1 and TRBJ1-2; unclear D gene. Germline CDR1 MNHNS, CDR2 SASEGT. The CDR3 is 11 residues long. The V end lost 4 bases, the J end lost 6 bases, and 6 bases lay between the germline ends. The CDR3 coding sequence is TGTGCCAGCAGTGTTTTAAATGGCTACACCTTC. This encodes CASSVLNGYTF.

This clone was picked up a small number of times. The chain joins TRBV6-6 to TRBJ2-3, with TRBD1 identical over 9 bases. There are 14 residues in the CDR3. Trimming at V came to 5 bases and at J to 4 bases, leaving 4 bases not matched to a gene. CDR1 MNHNY and CDR2 SVGAGI come from the germline V gene (reference sequence). CDR3 sequence reads: CASSRQGGADTQYF. In DNA, the CDR3 is TGTGCCAGCAGTAGACAGGGGGGAGCAGATACGCAGTATTTT.

This chain joins TRBV5-1 and TRBJ2-5, with TRBD1 matching 9 bases. Looked up from germline, CDR1 is SGHRS and CDR2 is YFSETQ. V lost 2 bases to trimming and J lost 4 bases; unmatched junction nucleotides: 12. The CDR3 covers 17 residues. The CDR3 coding sequence is TGCGCCAGCAGCTTACAAATAGGACAGGGGAGCGGAGAGACCCAGTACTTC. It specifies CASSLQIGQGSGETQYF.

The chain carries TRBV10-3 and TRBJ2-7; 16 bases map to TRBD2. V trimming: 3 bases; J trimming: 5 bases; junction bases outside the gene matches: 7. The CDR3 runs to 17 residues. Germline CDR1 is ENHRY and CDR2 is SYGVKD. The CDR3 DNA sequence: TGTGCCATCAGTGACCTTGGGACTAGCGGGGGGGTTAACGAGCAGTACGTC. It yields the protein CAISDLGTSGGVNEQYV.

The chain employs TRBV7-8 and TRBJ2-1; D uncertain. Per the germline V gene, CDR1 is SGHVS and CDR2 is FQNEAQ. V was trimmed by 3 bases and J by 3 bases, leaving 9 bases between them. This CDR3 comprises 14 residues. CDR3 sequence reads: CASSFSGNYNEQFF. The CDR3 nucleotides read TGTGCCAGCAGCTTTTCAGGAAACTACAATGAGCAGTTCTTC.

The V and J genes are TRBV27 and TRBJ2-7, with TRBD2 matching 13 bases. The germline V gene has CDR1 MNHEY and CDR2 SMNVEV (reference sequence). The V segment lost 6 bases and the J segment 3 bases; nucleotides outside the gene matches: 5. The CDR3 runs 15 residues. Written as DNA, the CDR3 is TGTGCCAGCAGCTTGGGACTAGCGGGGTTCTACGAGCAGTACTTC. It encodes CASSLGLAGFYEQYF.

In its sample, this clone was seen once. The chain joins TRBV7-9 to TRBJ2-5; D gene ambiguous. The CDR3 consists of 11 residues. The ends were cut back, 5 bases at V and 5 bases at J, with 6 bases in the middle. Per germline, CDR1 SEHNR and CDR2 FQNEAQ (reference sequence). CDR3 in DNA: TGTGCCAGCAGCCCAGGCGAGACCCAGTACTTC. Amino acids: CASSPGETQYF.

This clone has a single count. The CDR3 DNA sequence: TGCGCCAGCAGCCCCGGACAGGGGGCCACTGAAGCTTTCTTT. It specifies CASSPGQGATEAFF. This sequence joins TRBV4-1 and TRBJ1-1; 11 bases are shared with TRBD1. In germline, CDR1 is MGHRA, CDR2 YSYEKL. This CDR3 spans 14 amino acids. Trimming cost V 4 bases and J 4 bases; bases outside gene matches: 2.